Sequencing of this T cell receptor (beta chain) was carried out in a study of Siglec-9 on CD8 T cells in melanoma. Study conclusions and caveats: In melanoma tumors, a Siglec-9-marked effector memory CD8+ subset reportedly appeared to accumulate.

There are a few counts of this clone. Its antigen is currently unknown. This CDR3 has 16 residues. From germline, CDR1 is SEHNR and CDR2 FQNEAQ (reference sequence). Trimming cost V 3 bases and J 3 bases, with 17 bases left between them. Generated by immunoSEQ multiplex PCR, the TCRdb table keeps only in-frame clones and is missing some. The repertoire has about 33,000 clones, 65% to 85% of them found once; the top ten carry more than 1.5%. The sample taken for sequencing was Siglec-9- CD8+ T cells sorted from blood. V and J are TRBV7-9 and TRBJ1-1; no clear D. The clonotype comes from a human donor in good health. CDR3 loop: CASSFLDDLVDTEAFF. The CDR3 nucleotides read TGTGCCAGCAGCTTTTTGGACGACTTGGTGGACACTGAAGCTTTCTTT.